A selection of T cell receptor beta chains follows, all from one sample in a study of shared clonotypes between healthy human individuals. The repertoire was sequenced with immunoSEQ multiplex PCR; TCRdb's copy has only in-frame clones and lacks some. Among about 1,900,000 clones listed, approximately 94% were seen once. Sequencing was done on a sample of naive CD8+ T cells sorted from blood. These receptors were obtained from a man aged 18-30 years in good health. Each CDR3 is given with its conserved first and last residue. The order of the fields is clone size, V gene, D gene, J gene, CDR3 length, CDR3 DNA, CDR3 protein. D genes are given only for firm matches. Only part of the rows carry a size: once, few, many, or a class if the clone is expanded.

abundance: NA; v_gene: TRBV4-3; d_gene: TRBD1; j_gene: TRBJ2-2; len: 16; CDR3nt: TGCGCCAGCAGGGAAGGGGGACAGGGTTGGACCGGGGAGCTGTTTTTT; CDR3aa: CASREGGQGWTGELFF
abundance: NA; v_gene: TRBV7-9; d_gene: NA; j_gene: TRBJ1-3; len: 14; CDR3nt: TGTGCCAGCAGCTCCCTGGGCTCTGGAAACACCATATATTTT; CDR3aa: CASSSLGSGNTIYF
abundance: NA; v_gene: TRBV11-2; d_gene: TRBD1; j_gene: TRBJ1-2; len: 13; CDR3nt: TGTGCCAGCAGCAAGGTGTCAGGGGGTGACTACACCTTC; CDR3aa: CASSKVSGGDYTF
abundance: NA; v_gene: TRBV9; d_gene: NA; j_gene: TRBJ2-5; len: 15; CDR3nt: TGTGCCAGCAGCCCGGCGGGGACAGTAAAAGAGACCCAGTACTTC; CDR3aa: CASSPAGTVKETQYF
abundance: NA; v_gene: TRBV2; d_gene: NA; j_gene: TRBJ2-7; len: 13; CDR3nt: TGTGCCAGCAGCCCGGGGCTAGCGATCGAGCAGTACTTC; CDR3aa: CASSPGLAIEQYF
abundance: NA; v_gene: TRBV7-9; d_gene: NA; j_gene: TRBJ1-3; len: 14; CDR3nt: TGTGCCAGCAGCCCTGGACAGTCTGGAAACACCATATATTTT; CDR3aa: CASSPGQSGNTIYF
abundance: NA; v_gene: TRBV9; d_gene: NA; j_gene: TRBJ2-3; len: 13; CDR3nt: TGTGCCAGCAGCGTCGGGGGAGCAGATACGCAGTATTTT; CDR3aa: CASSVGGADTQYF
abundance: NA; v_gene: TRBV6-1; d_gene: NA; j_gene: TRBJ1-5; len: 14; CDR3nt: TGTGCCAGCAGTGCAGGAAATAGCAATCAGCCCCAGCATTTT; CDR3aa: CASSAGNSNQPQHF
abundance: NA; v_gene: TRBV4-1; d_gene: TRBD1; j_gene: TRBJ1-1; len: 15; CDR3nt: TGCGCCAGCAGCCTATCCCCCGGACAGGGCGCTTGGGCTTTCTTT; CDR3aa: CASSLSPGQGAWAFF
abundance: NA; v_gene: TRBV30; d_gene: NA; j_gene: TRBJ1-2; len: 13; CDR3nt: TGTGCCTGGACCGCCGGGGGGGCATATGGCTACACCTTC; CDR3aa: CAWTAGGAYGYTF
abundance: NA; v_gene: TRBV7-2; d_gene: TRBD2; j_gene: TRBJ2-5; len: 15; CDR3nt: TGTGCCAGCAGCTTAGTGATTATAGCGGGAGAGACCCAGTACTTC; CDR3aa: CASSLVIIAGETQYF
abundance: NA; v_gene: TRBV18; d_gene: NA; j_gene: TRBJ2-7; len: 16; CDR3nt: TGTGCCAGCTCACCACTATTTCGGACGGGGGGCCACGAGCAGTACTTC; CDR3aa: CASSPLFRTGGHEQYF
abundance: NA; v_gene: TRBV7-9; d_gene: NA; j_gene: TRBJ2-1; len: 11; CDR3nt: TGTGCCAGCAGCTCCCGCAATGAGCAGTTCTTC; CDR3aa: CASSSRNEQFF
abundance: once; v_gene: TRBV6-1; d_gene: NA; j_gene: TRBJ2-1; len: 16; CDR3nt: TGTGCCAGCAGTGAAGCAGCCAGCTTCACTCACAATGAGCAGTTCTTC; CDR3aa: CASSEAASFTHNEQFF
abundance: NA; v_gene: TRBV5-4; d_gene: NA; j_gene: TRBJ2-7; len: 16; CDR3nt: TGTGCCAGCAGCTTGATGGATGGAAGGCGGGCCTACGAGCAGTACTTC; CDR3aa: CASSLMDGRRAYEQYF
abundance: NA; v_gene: TRBV28; d_gene: NA; j_gene: TRBJ2-2; len: 14; CDR3nt: TGTGCCAGCAGTTTACTGCCGTCGGCCGGGGAGCTGTTTTTT; CDR3aa: CASSLLPSAGELFF
abundance: NA; v_gene: TRBV11-2; d_gene: NA; j_gene: TRBJ2-7; len: 11; CDR3nt: TGTGCCAGCAGCGCAAACTACGAGCAGTACTTC; CDR3aa: CASSANYEQYF
abundance: NA; v_gene: TRBV6-5; d_gene: NA; j_gene: TRBJ2-7; len: 15; CDR3nt: TGTGCCAGCAGTTACTCGGGCCCTAGCTCCTACGAGCAGTACTTC; CDR3aa: CASSYSGPSSYEQYF
abundance: NA; v_gene: TRBV14; d_gene: NA; j_gene: TRBJ2-7; len: 14; CDR3nt: TGTGCCAGCAGCCCAGGGGGGGGGCCCTACGAGCAGTACTTC; CDR3aa: CASSPGGGPYEQYF
abundance: NA; v_gene: TRBV6-1; d_gene: TRBD1; j_gene: TRBJ1-1; len: 14; CDR3nt: TGTGCCAGCCGCGAGACAGGGGGCGGTTATGAAGCTTTCTTT; CDR3aa: CASRETGGGYEAFF
abundance: NA; v_gene: TRBV10-1; d_gene: NA; j_gene: TRBJ2-7; len: 14; CDR3nt: TGCGCCAGCAGTGAGACAGGGTCGGAGTACGAGCAGTACTTC; CDR3aa: CASSETGSEYEQYF
abundance: NA; v_gene: TRBV15; d_gene: NA; j_gene: TRBJ1-5; len: 18; CDR3nt: TGTGCCACCAGTCTGCCCGGGACACTCGATAATAGCAATCAGCCCCAGCATTTT; CDR3aa: CATSLPGTLDNSNQPQHF
abundance: NA; v_gene: TRBV5-1; d_gene: TRBD2; j_gene: TRBJ2-5; len: 15; CDR3nt: TGCGCCAGCAGCTCGGGACTAGCGGAACAAGAGACCCAGTACTTC; CDR3aa: CASSSGLAEQETQYF
abundance: NA; v_gene: TRBV9; d_gene: TRBD2; j_gene: TRBJ2-5; len: 16; CDR3nt: TGTGCCAGCAGCGTAGTTGGGGCGGGGGACCAAGAGACCCAGTACTTC; CDR3aa: CASSVVGAGDQETQYF
abundance: NA; v_gene: TRBV9; d_gene: NA; j_gene: TRBJ2-7; len: 14; CDR3nt: TGTGCCAGCAGCGTGGGAGCGGCTACCTTGGAGCAGTACTTC; CDR3aa: CASSVGAATLEQYF
abundance: NA; v_gene: TRBV5-1; d_gene: NA; j_gene: TRBJ2-7; len: 15; CDR3nt: TGCGCCAGCAGCTCGGGTGTAGGGGGAGTCTACGAGCAGTACTTC; CDR3aa: CASSSGVGGVYEQYF
abundance: NA; v_gene: TRBV30; d_gene: TRBD1; j_gene: TRBJ1-4; len: 13; CDR3nt: TGTGCCTTTGACAGGGGGTATAATGAAAAACTGTTTTTT; CDR3aa: CAFDRGYNEKLFF
abundance: once; v_gene: TRBV5-4; d_gene: TRBD1; j_gene: TRBJ1-3; len: 17; CDR3nt: TGTGCCAGCAGCTTGGAGGGGGCGCTGGCTCCTGGAAACACCATATATTTT; CDR3aa: CASSLEGALAPGNTIYF
abundance: NA; v_gene: TRBV4-2; d_gene: TRBD2; j_gene: TRBJ2-1; len: 15; CDR3nt: TGTGCCAGCAGCCCAGAGGCTAGCGGGTACAATGAGCAGTTCTTC; CDR3aa: CASSPEASGYNEQFF
abundance: NA; v_gene: TRBV7-7; d_gene: NA; j_gene: TRBJ2-5; len: 14; CDR3nt: TGTGCTAGCACTCCGGGCCGGCCCCAAGAGACCCAGTACTTC; CDR3aa: CASTPGRPQETQYF
abundance: NA; v_gene: TRBV4-3; d_gene: NA; j_gene: TRBJ2-7; len: 14; CDR3nt: TGCGCCAGCAGCCAAGACCGGGGCCTCTACGAGCAGTACTTC; CDR3aa: CASSQDRGLYEQYF
abundance: NA; v_gene: TRBV7-2; d_gene: TRBD1; j_gene: TRBJ1-2; len: 14; CDR3nt: TGTGCCAGCAGCTCTCCCAGGGGGCACTATGGCTACACCTTC; CDR3aa: CASSSPRGHYGYTF
abundance: NA; v_gene: TRBV28; d_gene: TRBD2; j_gene: TRBJ2-3; len: 15; CDR3nt: TGTGCCAGCAGTTTCGGAGCGGGGGGCGAGGATACGCAGTATTTT; CDR3aa: CASSFGAGGEDTQYF
abundance: once; v_gene: TRBV30; d_gene: TRBD2; j_gene: TRBJ2-5; len: 15; CDR3nt: TGTGCCTGGAGACTGCTAGCGGGTGGTGGCGAGACCCAGTACTTC; CDR3aa: CAWRLLAGGGETQYF
abundance: NA; v_gene: TRBV4-2; d_gene: NA; j_gene: TRBJ2-7; len: 13; CDR3nt: TGTGCCAGCAGTTCCGTGGGGGACTACGAGCAGTACTTC; CDR3aa: CASSSVGDYEQYF
abundance: NA; v_gene: TRBV10-3; d_gene: NA; j_gene: TRBJ2-7; len: 14; CDR3nt: TGTGCCATCAGCCCCGGACCGCCCTCCTACGAGCAGTACTTC; CDR3aa: CAISPGPPSYEQYF
abundance: NA; v_gene: TRBV30; d_gene: NA; j_gene: TRBJ2-2; len: 13; CDR3nt: TGTGCCTGGAGTCCGGAGGGCACCGGGGAGCTGTTTTTT; CDR3aa: CAWSPEGTGELFF
abundance: NA; v_gene: TRBV7-9; d_gene: NA; j_gene: TRBJ1-1; len: 15; CDR3nt: TGTGCCAGCAGCTTCCCTCTCGGTTATGGCACTGAAGCTTTCTTT; CDR3aa: CASSFPLGYGTEAFF
abundance: NA; v_gene: TRBV2; d_gene: TRBD2; j_gene: TRBJ2-5; len: 16; CDR3nt: TGTGCCAGCAGTTCCTTAGCGGGAGGGCCGGTGGAGACCCAGTACTTC; CDR3aa: CASSSLAGGPVETQYF
abundance: NA; v_gene: TRBV6-5; d_gene: TRBD2; j_gene: TRBJ2-7; len: 13; CDR3nt: TGTGCCAGCAGCGGGAGGGGCGTCTACGAGCAGTACTTC; CDR3aa: CASSGRGVYEQYF
abundance: NA; v_gene: TRBV7-9; d_gene: NA; j_gene: TRBJ1-4; len: 14; CDR3nt: TGTGCCAGCAGCTCATTACAGGGTGATGAAAAACTGTTTTTT; CDR3aa: CASSSLQGDEKLFF
abundance: NA; v_gene: TRBV11-2; d_gene: TRBD2; j_gene: TRBJ2-5; len: 17; CDR3nt: TGTGCCAGCAGCTTAGATCGTGTGATAGCGGGAGCAAATACCCAGTACTTC; CDR3aa: CASSLDRVIAGANTQYF
abundance: NA; v_gene: TRBV9; d_gene: TRBD2; j_gene: TRBJ2-3; len: 16; CDR3nt: TGTGCCAGCAGCGGCCGGGAGGGAATGGTACCAGATACGCAGTATTTT; CDR3aa: CASSGREGMVPDTQYF
abundance: NA; v_gene: TRBV7-9; d_gene: TRBD2; j_gene: TRBJ2-1; len: 16; CDR3nt: TGTGCCAGCAGCCCGCCAGCGGGGGGCGCCTACAATGAGCAGTTCTTC; CDR3aa: CASSPPAGGAYNEQFF
abundance: NA; v_gene: TRBV11-2; d_gene: TRBD1; j_gene: TRBJ2-7; len: 14; CDR3nt: TGTGCCAGCACCTTGGACAGGAGCTCCTACGAGCAGTACTTC; CDR3aa: CASTLDRSSYEQYF
abundance: once; v_gene: TRBV27; d_gene: TRBD1; j_gene: TRBJ2-7; len: 16; CDR3nt: TGTGCCAGCAGTTTATCGGCGGGGACAGGTTCCTACGAGCAGTACTTC; CDR3aa: CASSLSAGTGSYEQYF
abundance: NA; v_gene: TRBV11-2; d_gene: NA; j_gene: TRBJ2-1; len: 12; CDR3nt: TGTGCCAGCACCGACTCCTACAATGAGCAGTTCTTC; CDR3aa: CASTDSYNEQFF
abundance: NA; v_gene: TRBV9; d_gene: TRBD1; j_gene: TRBJ2-1; len: 16; CDR3nt: TGTGCCAGCAGCGTAGGGTGGACAGGGGGAGGCGATGAGCAGTTCTTC; CDR3aa: CASSVGWTGGGDEQFF
abundance: NA; v_gene: TRBV10-1; d_gene: NA; j_gene: TRBJ2-7; len: 13; CDR3nt: TGCGCCAGCGGGGGGGCAGACATCTACGAGCAGTACTTC; CDR3aa: CASGGADIYEQYF
abundance: NA; v_gene: TRBV7-8; d_gene: NA; j_gene: TRBJ1-4; len: 15; CDR3nt: TGTGCCAGCAGCTTAGTAGGCTTAGCTAATGAAAAACTGTTTTTT; CDR3aa: CASSLVGLANEKLFF
abundance: NA; v_gene: TRBV5-8; d_gene: NA; j_gene: TRBJ2-1; len: 12; CDR3nt: TGTGCCAGCAGCTTGCGTGTAAATGAGCAGTTCTTC; CDR3aa: CASSLRVNEQFF
abundance: NA; v_gene: TRBV7-9; d_gene: NA; j_gene: TRBJ1-1; len: 15; CDR3nt: TGTGCCAGCAGCCCAAGGGGGGACATGAACACTGAAGCTTTCTTT; CDR3aa: CASSPRGDMNTEAFF
abundance: few; v_gene: TRBV10-1; d_gene: NA; j_gene: TRBJ2-2; len: 11; CDR3nt: TGCGCCAGCAGTGAAGGTGGGGAGCTGTTTTTT; CDR3aa: CASSEGGELFF
abundance: NA; v_gene: TRBV4-2; d_gene: NA; j_gene: TRBJ2-3; len: 13; CDR3nt: TGTGCCAGCAGCGGGGGACTCCTAGATACGCAGTATTTT; CDR3aa: CASSGGLLDTQYF
abundance: NA; v_gene: TRBV19; d_gene: TRBD2; j_gene: TRBJ2-5; len: 16; CDR3nt: TGTGCCAGTAGTATAGGAGCGGGAGGACCACAAGAGACCCAGTACTTC; CDR3aa: CASSIGAGGPQETQYF
abundance: NA; v_gene: TRBV4-3; d_gene: NA; j_gene: TRBJ2-7; len: 16; CDR3nt: TGCGCCAGCAGCCAAGGTGTCGCGTCGAAAAACGGCGAGCAGTACTTC; CDR3aa: CASSQGVASKNGEQYF
abundance: NA; v_gene: TRBV6-5; d_gene: NA; j_gene: TRBJ2-7; len: 16; CDR3nt: TGTGCCAGCAGTTACTCAAGTGGGGAATACCCCTACGAGCAGTACTTC; CDR3aa: CASSYSSGEYPYEQYF
abundance: NA; v_gene: TRBV4-1; d_gene: NA; j_gene: TRBJ1-4; len: 13; CDR3nt: TGCGCCAGCTCGGGACTTAACAATGAAAAACTGTTTTTT; CDR3aa: CASSGLNNEKLFF
abundance: NA; v_gene: TRBV7-9; d_gene: NA; j_gene: TRBJ2-3; len: 17; CDR3nt: TGTGCCAGCAGCTTAGGTTCTGAGGGGCGATGGACAGATACGCAGTATTTT; CDR3aa: CASSLGSEGRWTDTQYF
abundance: NA; v_gene: TRBV5-1; d_gene: NA; j_gene: TRBJ1-2; len: 12; CDR3nt: TGCGCCAGCGGAGGGGGGAACTATGGCTACACCTTC; CDR3aa: CASGGGNYGYTF